This TCR beta chain was identified during a study of blood T cell repertoires in COVID-19. Study context: T cells, B-cell-depleted T cells, or PBMCs supplied cDNA or gDNA.

Sequencing was performed with immunoSEQ multiplex PCR; in TCRdb, only in-frame clones are kept and a portion is missing. The repertoire consists of about 110,000 clones, with around nine tenths occurring once and the leading ten covering approximately 3.4%. Germline V CDR1 and CDR2: SSHAT, FNYEAQ (reference sequence). CDR3 size: 15 residues. The V end was cut by 1 base, the J end by 0 bases, with 7 bases between. The chain is built from TRBV7-7 and TRBJ2-1; no clear D gene. The receptor's source is a woman between 50 and 59 years old with acute or convalescent COVID-19. The specimen sequenced was peripheral blood. The CDR3 is CASSLEHSSYNEQFF. As DNA, the CDR3 is TGTGCCAGCAGCTTAGAACACAGCTCCTACAATGAGCAGTTCTTC.